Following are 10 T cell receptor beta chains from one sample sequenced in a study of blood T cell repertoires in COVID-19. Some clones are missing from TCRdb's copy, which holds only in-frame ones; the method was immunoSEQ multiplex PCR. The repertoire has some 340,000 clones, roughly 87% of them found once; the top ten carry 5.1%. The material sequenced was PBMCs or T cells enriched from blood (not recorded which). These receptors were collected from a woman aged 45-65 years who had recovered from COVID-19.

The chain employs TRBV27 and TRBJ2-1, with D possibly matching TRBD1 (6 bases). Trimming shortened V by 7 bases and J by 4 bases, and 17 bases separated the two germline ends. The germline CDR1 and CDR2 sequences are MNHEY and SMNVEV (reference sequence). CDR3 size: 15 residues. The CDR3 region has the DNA TGTGCCAGCACCCTACAGGGCCCTACTTACAATGAGCAGTTCTTC. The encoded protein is CASTLQGPTYNEQFF.

The CDR3 DNA reads as TGTGCCAGCAGGGAACAGGGGCTAACTAATGAAAAACTGTTTTTT. It is translated as CASREQGLTNEKLFF. The chain couples TRBV2 to TRBJ1-4, with TRBD1 matching 7 bases. Germline values: CDR1 SNHLY, CDR2 FYNNEI. Trimming cost V 6 bases and J 1 base; bases outside gene matches: 5. The CDR3 has 15 amino acids.

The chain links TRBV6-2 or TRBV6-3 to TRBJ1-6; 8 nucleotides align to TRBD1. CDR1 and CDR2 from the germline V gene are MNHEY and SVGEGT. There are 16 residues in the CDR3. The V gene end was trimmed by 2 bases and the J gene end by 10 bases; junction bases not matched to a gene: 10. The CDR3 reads CASSYANLQGGSPLHF. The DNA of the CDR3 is TGTGCCAGCAGTTACGCCAACCTACAGGGGGGGTCACCCCTCCACTTT.

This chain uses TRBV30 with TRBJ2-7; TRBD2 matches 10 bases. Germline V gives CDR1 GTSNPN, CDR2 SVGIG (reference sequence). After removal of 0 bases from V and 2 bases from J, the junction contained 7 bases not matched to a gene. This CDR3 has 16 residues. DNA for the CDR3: TGTGCCTGGAGTGTCCGAGCGGGGGGGCCTGCCTACGAGCAGTACTTC. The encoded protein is CAWSVRAGGPAYEQYF.

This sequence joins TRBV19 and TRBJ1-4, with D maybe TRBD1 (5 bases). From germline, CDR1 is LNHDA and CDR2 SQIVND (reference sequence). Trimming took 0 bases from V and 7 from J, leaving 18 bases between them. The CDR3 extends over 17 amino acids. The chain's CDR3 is CASSIDLRRGGIEKLFF. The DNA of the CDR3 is TGTGCCAGTAGTATAGATCTAAGGAGGGGAGGAATTGAAAAACTGTTTTTT.

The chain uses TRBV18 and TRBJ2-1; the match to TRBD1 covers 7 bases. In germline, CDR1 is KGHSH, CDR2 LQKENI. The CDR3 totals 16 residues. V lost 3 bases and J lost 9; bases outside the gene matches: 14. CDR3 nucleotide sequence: TGTGCCAGCTCACCCAACTCGAGGACAGGAGCTGGTGAGCAGTTCTTC. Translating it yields CASSPNSRTGAGEQFF.

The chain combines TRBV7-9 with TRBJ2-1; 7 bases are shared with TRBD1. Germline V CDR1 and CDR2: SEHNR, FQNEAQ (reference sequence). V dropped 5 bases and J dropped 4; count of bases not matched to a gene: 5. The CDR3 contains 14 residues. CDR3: CASSLMTGYNEQFF. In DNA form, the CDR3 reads TGTGCCAGCAGCCTAATGACAGGGTACAATGAGCAGTTCTTC. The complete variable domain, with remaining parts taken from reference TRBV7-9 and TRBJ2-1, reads DTGVSQNPRHKITKRGQNVTFRCDPISEHNRLYWYRQTLGQGPEFLTYFQNEAQLEKSRLLSDRFSAERPKGSFSTLEIQRTEQGDSAMYLCASSLMTGYNEQFFGPGTRLTVL.

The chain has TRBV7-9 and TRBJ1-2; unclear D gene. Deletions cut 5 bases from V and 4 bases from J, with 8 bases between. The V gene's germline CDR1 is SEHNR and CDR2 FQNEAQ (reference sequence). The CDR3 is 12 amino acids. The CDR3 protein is CASSTRLYGYTF. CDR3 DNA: TGTGCCAGCAGCACCAGACTCTATGGCTACACCTTC.

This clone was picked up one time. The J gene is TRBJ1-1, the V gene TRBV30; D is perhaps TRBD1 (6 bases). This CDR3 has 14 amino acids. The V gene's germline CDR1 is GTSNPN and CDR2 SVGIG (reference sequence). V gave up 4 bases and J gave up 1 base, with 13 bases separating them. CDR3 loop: CAWKLGGQNTEAFF. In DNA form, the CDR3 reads TGTGCCTGGAAACTAGGGGGACAGAACACTGAAGCTTTCTTT.

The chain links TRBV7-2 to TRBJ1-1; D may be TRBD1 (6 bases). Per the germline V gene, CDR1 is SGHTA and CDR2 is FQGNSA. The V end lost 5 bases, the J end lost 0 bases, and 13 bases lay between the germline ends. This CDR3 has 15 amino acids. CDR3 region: CASSLMGHLNTEAFF. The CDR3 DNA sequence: TGTGCCAGCAGCCTCATGGGACACTTGAACACTGAAGCTTTCTTT.